The entry below gives a single T cell receptor beta chain sequence along with its context. Its matching antigen is unknown. This sample was taken from a study of cytomegalovirus exposure and HLA in healthy donors. Study-level points and caveats: Earlier analysis yielded a pattern in which most TCR beta V segments were productive about 90% or about 30% of the time.

The PCR used 60 Vbeta and 13 Jbeta primers. The method was immunoSEQ multiplex PCR; TCRdb's version includes in-frame clones alone and lacks a portion of them. The repertoire holds about 69,000 clones, with about 74% as singletons. Germline V gene data show CDR1 as SGHRS and CDR2 as YFSETQ. The CDR3 spans 15 residues. Losses at the gene ends were 1 base for V and 6 bases for J; bases not matched to a gene: 7. Healthy bone marrow donors made up the cohort. Input material: PBMCs. This receptor was identified in a woman in her fifties or sixties in good health and CMV-seropositive. The chain has TRBV5-1 and TRBJ2-3; 8 bases are a match to TRBD2. This chain's CDR3 is CASSLQAGGSDTQYF. CDR3 bases: TGCGCCAGCAGCTTGCAGGCGGGGGGCTCGGATACGCAGTATTTT.